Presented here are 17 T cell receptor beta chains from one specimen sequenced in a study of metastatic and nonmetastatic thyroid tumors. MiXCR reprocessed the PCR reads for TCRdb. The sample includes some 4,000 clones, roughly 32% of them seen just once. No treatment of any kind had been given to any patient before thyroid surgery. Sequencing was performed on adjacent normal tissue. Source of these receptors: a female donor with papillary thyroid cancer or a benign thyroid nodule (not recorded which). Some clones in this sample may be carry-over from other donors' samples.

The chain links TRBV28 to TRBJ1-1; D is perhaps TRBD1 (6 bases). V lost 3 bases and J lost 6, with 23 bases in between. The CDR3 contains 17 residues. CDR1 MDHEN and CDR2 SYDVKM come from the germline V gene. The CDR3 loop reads CASSFLSGGRIKAEAFF. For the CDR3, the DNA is TGTGCCAGCAGTTTCCTGAGTGGGGGGCGCATTAAGGCTGAAGCTTTCTTT.

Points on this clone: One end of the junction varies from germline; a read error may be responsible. CDR3 bases: TGCGCCGGCAGCTTGGGACTAGCGGGAGCCGGGGAGCTGTTTTTT. As protein: CAGSLGLAGAGELFF. The chain recombines TRBV5-1 with TRBJ2-2, with 14 bases that match TRBD2. The CDR3 length is 15 residues. Germline V gene data show CDR1 as SGHRS and CDR2 as YFSETQ.

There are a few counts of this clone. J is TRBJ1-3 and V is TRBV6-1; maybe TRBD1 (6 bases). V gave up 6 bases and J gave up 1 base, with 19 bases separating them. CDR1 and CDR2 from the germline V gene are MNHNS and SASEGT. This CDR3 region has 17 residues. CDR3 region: CASSTTGGRLSGNTIYF. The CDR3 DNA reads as TGTGCCAGCAGCACGACAGGCGGGCGGCTTTCTGGAAACACCATATATTTT.

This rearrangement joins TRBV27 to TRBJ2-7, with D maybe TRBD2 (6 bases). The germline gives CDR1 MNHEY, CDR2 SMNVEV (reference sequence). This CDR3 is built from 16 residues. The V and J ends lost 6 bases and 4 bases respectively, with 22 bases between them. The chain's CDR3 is CASSYSGSHSGYEQYF. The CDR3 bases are TGTGCCAGCAGCTATAGCGGTAGCCACTCTGGATACGAGCAGTACTTC.

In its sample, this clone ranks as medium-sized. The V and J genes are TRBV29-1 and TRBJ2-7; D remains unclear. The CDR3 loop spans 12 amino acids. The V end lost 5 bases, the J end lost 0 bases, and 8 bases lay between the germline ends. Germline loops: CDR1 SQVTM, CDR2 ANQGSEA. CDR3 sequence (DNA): TGCAGCGTTACGGTGAGCTCCTACGAGCAGTACTTC. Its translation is CSVTVSSYEQYF.

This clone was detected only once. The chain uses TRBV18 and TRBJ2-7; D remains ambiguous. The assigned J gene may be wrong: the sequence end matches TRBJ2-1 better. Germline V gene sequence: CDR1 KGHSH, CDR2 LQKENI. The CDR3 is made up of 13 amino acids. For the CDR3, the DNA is TGTGCCAGCTCACCACCGGTGCTAGATGAGCAGTTCTTC. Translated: CASSPPVLDEQFF.

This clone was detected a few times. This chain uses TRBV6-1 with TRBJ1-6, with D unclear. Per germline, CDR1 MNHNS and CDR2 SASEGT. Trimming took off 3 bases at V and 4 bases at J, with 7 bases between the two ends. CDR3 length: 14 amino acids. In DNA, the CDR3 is TGTGCCAGCAGTGATTGGGAATATAATTCACCCCTCCACTTT. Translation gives CASSDWEYNSPLHF.

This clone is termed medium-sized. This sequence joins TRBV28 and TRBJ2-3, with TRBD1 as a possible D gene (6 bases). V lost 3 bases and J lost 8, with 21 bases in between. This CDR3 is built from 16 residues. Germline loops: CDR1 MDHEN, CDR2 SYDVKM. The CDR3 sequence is CASSFIQGKNWGTQYF. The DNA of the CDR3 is TGTGCCAGCAGTTTTATCCAGGGGAAAAACTGGGGTACGCAGTATTTT.

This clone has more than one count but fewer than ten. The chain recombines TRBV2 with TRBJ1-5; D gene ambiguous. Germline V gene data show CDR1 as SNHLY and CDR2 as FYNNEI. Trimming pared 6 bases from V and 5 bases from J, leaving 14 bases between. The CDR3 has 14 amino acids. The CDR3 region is CASRSGDRDQPQHF. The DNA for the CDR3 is TGTGCCAGCAGATCCGGGGATAGAGATCAGCCCCAGCATTTT.

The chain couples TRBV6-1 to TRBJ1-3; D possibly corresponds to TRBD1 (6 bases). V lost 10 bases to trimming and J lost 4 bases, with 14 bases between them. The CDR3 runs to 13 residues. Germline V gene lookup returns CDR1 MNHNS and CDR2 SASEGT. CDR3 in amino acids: CATFTGIGNTIYF. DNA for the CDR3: TGTGCCACCTTTACAGGGATCGGAAACACCATATATTTT.

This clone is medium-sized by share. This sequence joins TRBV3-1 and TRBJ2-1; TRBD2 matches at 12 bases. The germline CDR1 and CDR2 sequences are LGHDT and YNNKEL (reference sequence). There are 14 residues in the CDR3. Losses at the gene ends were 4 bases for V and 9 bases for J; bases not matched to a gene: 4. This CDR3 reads CASSPTSGSTEQFF. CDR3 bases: TGTGCCAGCAGCCCGACTAGCGGGAGTACTGAGCAGTTCTTC.

The DNA for the CDR3 is TGTGCCAGCAGCCACGGACAGGGGACGAATTCACCCCTCCACTTT. The encoded protein is CASSHGQGTNSPLHF. The chain combines TRBV6-1 with TRBJ1-6; TRBD1 matches 9 bases. This CDR3 has 15 amino acids. J was trimmed by 7 bases and V by 6 bases; bases with no gene match: 7. Germline loops: CDR1 MNHNS, CDR2 SASEGT.

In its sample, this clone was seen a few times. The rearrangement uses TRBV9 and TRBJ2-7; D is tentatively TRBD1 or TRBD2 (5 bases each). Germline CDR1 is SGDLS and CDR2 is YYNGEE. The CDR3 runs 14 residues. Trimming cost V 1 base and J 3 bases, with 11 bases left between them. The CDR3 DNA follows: TGTGCCAGCAGCGTATCTAGCCAGGGCTACGAGCAGTACTTC. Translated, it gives CASSVSSQGYEQYF.

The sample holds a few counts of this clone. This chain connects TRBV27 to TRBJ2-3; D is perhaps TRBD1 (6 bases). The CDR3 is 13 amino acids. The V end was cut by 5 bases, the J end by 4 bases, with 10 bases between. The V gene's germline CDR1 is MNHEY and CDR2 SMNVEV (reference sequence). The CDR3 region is CASSTTGPDTQYF. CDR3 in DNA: TGTGCCAGCAGTACGACAGGCCCAGATACGCAGTATTTT.

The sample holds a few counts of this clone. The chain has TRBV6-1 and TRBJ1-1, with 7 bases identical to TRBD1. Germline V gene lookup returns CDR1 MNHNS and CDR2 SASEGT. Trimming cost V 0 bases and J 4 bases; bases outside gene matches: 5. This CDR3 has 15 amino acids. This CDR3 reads CASSEAGTVITEAFF. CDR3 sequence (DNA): TGTGCCAGCAGTGAAGCTGGGACAGTAATCACTGAAGCTTTCTTT.

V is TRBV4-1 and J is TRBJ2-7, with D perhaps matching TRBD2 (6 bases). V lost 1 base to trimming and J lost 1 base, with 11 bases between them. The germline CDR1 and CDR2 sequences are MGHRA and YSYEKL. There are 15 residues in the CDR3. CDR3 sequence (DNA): TGCGCCAGCAGCCAAGGTGGGGGGAGTTCCTACGAGCAGTACTTC. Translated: CASSQGGGSSYEQYF.

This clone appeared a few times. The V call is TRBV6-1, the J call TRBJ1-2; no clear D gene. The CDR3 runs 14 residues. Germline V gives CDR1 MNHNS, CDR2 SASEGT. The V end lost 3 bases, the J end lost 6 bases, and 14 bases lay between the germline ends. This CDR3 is CASSEQWEKNGYTF. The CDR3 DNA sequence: TGTGCCAGCAGTGAGCAGTGGGAAAAAAATGGCTACACCTTC.